This T cell receptor (beta chain) was found in a study of CD8+ T cells in alopecia areata. Background on the study: Treated patients received oral tofacitinib, 5 to 10 mg twice daily.

As to treatment: oral pan-JAK inhibitor, 5-10 mg twice daily. From alopecia areata patients, lesional scalp punch biopsies and peripheral blood were collected. This clone appeared once. Germline CDR1 reads SNHLY; CDR2 reads FYNNEI. Trimming left V 7 bases short and J 3 bases short, with 15 bases between. The CDR3 loop spans 14 amino acids. Once RNA had been extracted, it was reverse transcribed into cDNA to act as the sequencing template. TCRdb's table, derived via immunoSEQ multiplex PCR, lists solely in-frame clones and lacks some. The sample consists of about 200,000 clones, more than 45% of them appearing once.

Sequencing was performed on CD4+ T cells sorted from blood, taken at week 24, from a patient treated with tofacitinib. This rearrangement joins TRBV2 to TRBJ1-2; D not certain. The TCR originated in a human donor with alopecia areata. Written as DNA, the CDR3 is TGTGCCAGCATAGGAAGGGTTGCTGACTATGGCTACACCTTC. It translates to CASIGRVADYGYTF.